Each of the 19 T cell receptor beta chains below was sequenced from the same sample in a study of persistence of HIV-infected CD4 T cells. The antigens of these receptors remain unknown. The immunoSEQ assay was version 4, run in survey mode. The data were produced by immunoSEQ multiplex PCR, yet TCRdb's version contains in-frame clones alone and is incomplete. Of about 60,000 clones in the sample, over 60% are singletons; the top ten hold more than 1.5%. Cells were stimulated with overlapping HIV-1 Gag 15-mer peptides. Sorted nonresponding memory CD4+ T cells were CD40L-negative, CD69-negative, CD45RO-high. Source: CD4+ T cells sorted from PBMCs after roughly 18-hour stimulation, taken from a patient who received antiretroviral therapy. These receptor sequences come from an adult man with HIV who was CMV-seropositive.

This clone was observed a single time. The chain links TRBV28 to TRBJ1-2; TRBD1 matches 7 bases. The CDR3 totals 16 residues. Germline V gives CDR1 MDHEN, CDR2 SYDVKM. The V and J ends lost 6 bases and 4 bases, in that order; junction bases with no gene match: 14. CDR3 sequence reads: CASSYITGTVRYGYTF. CDR3 bases: TGTGCCAGCAGCTATATCACCGGGACAGTTCGCTATGGCTACACCTTC.

V is TRBV7-9 and J is TRBJ1-6; TRBD1 might be the D (5 bases). The CDR3 consists of 14 residues. CDR1 and CDR2 (germline): SEHNR, FQNEAQ (reference sequence). V shed 0 bases and J shed 8 bases, with 8 bases lying between them. Written as DNA, the CDR3 is TGTGCCAGCAGCTTAGCTGGGGGGTATTCACCCCTCCACTTT. Its protein is CASSLAGGYSPLHF.

CDR3 residues: CASSPQGRNTEAFF. CDR3 nucleotides: TGTGCCAGCAGCCCTCAGGGGAGGAACACTGAAGCTTTCTTT. The J gene is TRBJ1-1, the V gene TRBV7-9; possibly TRBD1 for D (6 bases). CDR1 is SEHNR, CDR2 FQNEAQ, per germline (reference sequence). Trimming stripped 5 bases from V and 1 base from J, with 11 bases between. This CDR3 contains 14 residues.

J is TRBJ1-2 and V is TRBV24-1; no firm D call. V lost 3 bases, J lost 4 bases, and 5 bases lay in between. The CDR3 has 12 residues. Germline V gives CDR1 KGHDR, CDR2 SFDVKD. CDR3 sequence (DNA): TGTGCCACCAGTGATAGCTTCTATGGCTACACCTTC. Protein sequence: CATSDSFYGYTF.

The chain links TRBV25-1 to TRBJ2-1; D might be TRBD1 or TRBD2, each matching 5 bases. This CDR3 has 16 residues. V lost 5 bases to trimming and J lost 0 bases, with 14 bases between them. The germline CDR1 and CDR2 sequences are MGHDK and SYGVNS. Here the CDR3 reads CASSSWDGPSYNEQFF. Here the CDR3 DNA reads TGTGCCAGCAGTTCCTGGGACGGCCCCTCCTACAATGAGCAGTTCTTC.

The rearrangement joins TRBV10-1 to TRBJ2-3; D is possibly TRBD1 or TRBD2 (5 bases each). The germline V and J ends were trimmed by 5 bases and 6 bases, with 12 bases remaining between them. The CDR3 is 13 amino acids. Germline V gives CDR1 WNHNN, CDR2 SYGVQD (reference sequence). In DNA, the CDR3 is TGCGCCAGCAGTCCTTCAGAGGGGGATACGCAGTATTTT. Translating it yields CASSPSEGDTQYF.

CDR3 residues: CASKKAGSISSTDTQYF. For the CDR3, the DNA is TGTGCCAGCAAGAAAGCGGGGTCAATTTCTAGCACAGATACGCAGTATTTT. The V gene is TRBV28, the J gene TRBJ2-3; 7 bases are a match to TRBD2. Germline trimming cut 7 bases from V and 0 bases from J; bases unmatched to any gene: 13. This CDR3 has 17 residues. Germline CDR1 reads MDHEN; CDR2 reads SYDVKM.

V and J are TRBV28 and TRBJ2-7, with D unresolved. The CDR3 loop spans 12 amino acids. The germline V gene has CDR1 MDHEN and CDR2 SYDVKM. Trimming removed 4 bases from V and 0 bases from J, with 4 bases in between. Written as DNA, the CDR3 is TGTGCCAGCAGTTCCGGCTCCTACGAGCAGTACTTC. Translation: CASSSGSYEQYF.

The CDR3 here is CASSQGLPSGNTIYF. For the CDR3, the DNA is TGTGCCAGCAGCCAAGGACTTCCCTCTGGAAACACCATATATTTT. The chain is built from TRBV14 and TRBJ1-3; D gene uncertain. V was trimmed by 1 base and J by 0 bases, leaving 7 bases between them. The CDR3 spans 15 residues. CDR1 is SGHDN, CDR2 FVKESK, per germline.

V usage is TRBV20-1 and J usage is TRBJ2-7; D unresolved. The V end was cut by 4 bases, the J end by 1 base, with 5 bases between. Germline V gene sequence: CDR1 DFQATT, CDR2 SNEGSKA (reference sequence). The length of the CDR3 is 11 residues. The CDR3: CSAKNSYEQYF. For the CDR3, the DNA is TGCAGTGCTAAAAATTCCTACGAGCAGTACTTC.

Of note for this clone: This sample includes further DNA sequences coding for the same CDR3. CDR3 nucleotide sequence: TGTGCCAGCAGTCTCCGGTACGAGCAGTACTTC. Protein sequence: CASSLRYEQYF. The chain couples TRBV28 to TRBJ2-7, with unresolved D. CDR3 length equals 11 residues. V gave up 5 bases and J gave up 4 bases, with 6 bases separating them. Germline V gene data show CDR1 as MDHEN and CDR2 as SYDVKM.

CDR3 residues: CASSHDRQALTSGYTF. The CDR3 DNA follows: TGCGCCAGCAGCCACGACCGACAGGCCCTAACCTCCGGCTACACCTTC. The J gene is TRBJ1-2, the V gene TRBV5-1, with D possibly matching TRBD1 (6 bases). This CDR3 contains 16 residues. V was pared by 4 bases and J by 8 bases, with 24 bases between. Germline CDR1 SGHRS, CDR2 YFSETQ.

In its sample, this clone ranks as medium-sized. The chain joins TRBV20-1 to TRBJ2-2; D not resolved. Per germline, CDR1 DFQATT and CDR2 SNEGSKA (reference sequence). This CDR3 has 13 residues. V gave up 3 bases and J gave up 3 bases, with 8 bases separating them. The CDR3, as DNA: TGCAGTGCTAGTGCAGGTTACACCGGGGAGCTGTTTTTT. It translates to CSASAGYTGELFF.

The gene calls are TRBV15 and TRBJ1-5; D not certain. Germline loops: CDR1 LNHNV, CDR2 YYDKDF (reference sequence). This CDR3 is 14 amino acids long. V gave up 0 bases and J gave up 6 bases, with 9 bases separating them. The CDR3 reads CATSREGSGQPQHF. The CDR3 DNA follows: TGTGCCACCAGCAGAGAAGGGTCAGGTCAGCCCCAGCATTTT.

The chain couples TRBV6-5 to TRBJ1-3; TRBD1 agrees at 9 bases. The ends lost 7 bases at V and 2 bases at J; junction bases unmatched: 3. The CDR3 contains 14 residues. In germline, CDR1 is MNHEY, CDR2 SVGAGI. The chain's CDR3 is CASIWTGAGNTIYF. The CDR3 DNA follows: TGTGCCAGCATCTGGACAGGGGCTGGAAACACCATATATTTT.

The chain is built from TRBV18 and TRBJ2-3; D might be TRBD2 (6 bases). Germline lookup yields CDR1 KGHSH and CDR2 LQKENI. This CDR3 region has 14 residues. V was trimmed by 3 bases and J by 5 bases, leaving 12 bases between them. CDR3 loop: CASSPTSSGDTQYF. The CDR3 bases are TGTGCCAGCTCACCGACTAGTTCAGGAGATACGCAGTATTTT.

The V and J genes are TRBV7-2 and TRBJ1-2; 7 bases fit TRBD1. This CDR3 contains 14 residues. V shed 8 bases, J shed 1 base, and the junction held 7 bases outside the gene matches. Per the germline V gene, CDR1 is SGHTA and CDR2 is FQGNSA. In DNA, the CDR3 is TGTGCCAGCCGTCGACAGGGCGATAACTATGGCTACACCTTC. It yields the protein CASRRQGDNYGYTF. The full variable domain, completed using reference TRBV7-2 and TRBJ1-2, is GAGVSQSPSNKVTEKGKDVELRCDPISGHTALYWYRQSLGQGLEFLIYFQGNSAPDKSGLPSDRFSAERTGGSVSTLTIQRTQQEDSAVYLCASRRQGDNYGYTFGSGTRLTVV.

V is TRBV4-2 and J is TRBJ2-7; D gene ambiguous. The CDR3 runs 12 residues. The V gene's germline CDR1 is LGHNA and CDR2 YNFKEQ. Trimming removed 0 bases at V and 6 bases at J, with 6 bases between. The CDR3 spells CASSQDQREQYF. In nucleotides, the CDR3 is TGTGCCAGCAGCCAAGATCAACGCGAGCAGTACTTC.

This rearrangement joins TRBV7-9 to TRBJ2-7; D remains ambiguous. V was trimmed by 1 base and J by 2 bases, leaving 12 bases between them. CDR3 length: 15 residues. Germline CDR1 is SEHNR and CDR2 is FQNEAQ (reference sequence). CDR3 region: CASSLGIPGPYEQYF. As DNA, the CDR3 is TGTGCCAGCAGCTTAGGGATTCCCGGCCCCTACGAGCAGTACTTC.